This T cell receptor (beta chain) was found in a study of shared clonotypes between healthy human individuals. Sequencing used immunoSEQ multiplex PCR; TCRdb keeps in-frame clones, though not all of them. The data hold under 850,000 clones, with over 60% observed a single time. Specimen: memory CD4+ T cells sorted from blood. Subset defined: CD45RA-negative fraction. This TCR was recovered from a woman younger than 45 in good health.

CDR3 coding DNA: TGTGCCAGCAGATCCGACAGGGGAACCAAAAACATTCAGTACTTC. This translates into CASRSDRGTKNIQYF. This chain connects TRBV7-9 to TRBJ2-4; 8 bases align to TRBD1. The CDR3 consists of 15 residues. The trim removed 6 bases at V and 2 bases at J, leaving 6 bases unmatched. Germline V CDR1 and CDR2: SEHNR, FQNEAQ (reference sequence).